The next 7 T cell receptor beta chains were all read from a single sample in a study of blood T cell repertoires in COVID-19. TCRdb's table, derived via immunoSEQ multiplex PCR, lists solely in-frame clones and lacks some. The sample comprises roughly 340,000 clones, 75% to 90% of which are singletons, and roughly 1% rests with the top ten. Sequencing was performed on PBMCs or T cells enriched from blood (not recorded which). The receptors derive from a man between 18 and 29 years old who had recovered from COVID-19.

The chain carries TRBV27 and TRBJ1-2, with D unclear. Trimming removed 6 bases from V and 0 bases from J, with 14 bases in between. The CDR3 is made up of 15 amino acids. CDR1 is MNHEY and CDR2 is SMNVEV in the germline V gene (reference sequence). CDR3 in amino acids: CASRYSLNANYGYTF. The CDR3 coding sequence is TGTGCCAGCAGATATTCCCTTAATGCTAACTATGGCTACACCTTC.

The chain links TRBV7-2 to TRBJ2-4; D is ambiguous. Germline V gene sequence: CDR1 SGHTA, CDR2 FQGNSA. V shed 1 base and J shed 0 bases, with 13 bases lying between them. There are 17 residues in the CDR3. This CDR3 reads CASSLDSARLAKNIQYF. CDR3 sequence (DNA): TGTGCCAGCAGCTTAGATTCGGCCAGGCTAGCCAAAAACATTCAGTACTTC.

This rearrangement joins TRBV7-2 to TRBJ2-1; D might be TRBD1 (6 bases). This CDR3 contains 13 residues. The V and J ends lost 5 bases and 7 bases respectively, with 12 bases between them. Germline CDR1 reads SGHTA; CDR2 reads FQGNSA. The CDR3 loop is CASSKDRTNEQFF. In nucleotides, the CDR3 is TGTGCCAGCAGCAAAGACAGGACGAATGAGCAGTTCTTC.

The chain combines TRBV5-1 with TRBJ1-1, with D possibly TRBD1 on 6 matching bases. There are 16 residues in the CDR3. Trimming stripped 1 base from V and 3 bases from J, with 16 bases between. Germline loops: CDR1 SGHRS, CDR2 YFSETQ. The DNA for the CDR3 is TGCGCCAGCAGCTTGAAAGAGGGGGTGGGACACACTGAAGCTTTCTTT. Translating gives CASSLKEGVGHTEAFF.

This clone has only one observation. V and J are TRBV28 and TRBJ1-5; D is undetermined. This CDR3 has 15 residues. Looked up from germline, CDR1 is MDHEN and CDR2 is SYDVKM. V lost 2 bases and J lost 3, with 11 bases in between. CDR3 protein: CASSLAARLNQPQHF. CDR3 nucleotides: TGTGCCAGCAGTTTAGCCGCCAGGCTCAATCAGCCCCAGCATTTT.

This chain joins TRBV19 and TRBJ1-1; D is uncertain. The V gene lost 9 bases and the J gene lost 2 bases, with 13 bases spanning the gap. The CDR3 loop spans 13 amino acids. Germline CDR1 and CDR2: LNHDA and SQIVND (reference sequence). CDR3 residues: CASQTTTNTEAFF. The CDR3 DNA sequence: TGTGCCAGCCAAACGACGACTAACACTGAAGCTTTCTTT.

The CDR3 DNA follows: TGTGCCAGCAAGGGGGGGGCGTCAGATACGCAGTATTTT. It translates to CASKGGASDTQYF. The chain links TRBV13 to TRBJ2-3, with D maybe TRBD2 (7 bases). The V end was cut by 7 bases, the J end by 4 bases, with 12 bases between. The germline gives CDR1 PRHDT, CDR2 FYEKMQ (reference sequence). The CDR3 is 13 residues long. Using reference TRBV13 and TRBJ2-3 for the parts outside the CDR3, the full variable domain is AAGVIQSPRHLIKEKRETATLKCYPIPRHDTVYWYQQGPGQDPQFLISFYEKMQSDKGSIPDRFSAQQFSDYHSELNMSSLELGDSALYFCASKGGASDTQYFGPGTRLTVL.